Each of the 14 T cell receptor beta chains below was sequenced from the same sample in a study of OX40 agonist ivuxolimab in advanced cancers. The table came from immunoSEQ multiplex PCR; TCRdb's copy has only in-frame clones and leaves some out. Among more than 75,000 clones listed, around 86% were seen once. Specimen: CD4+ or CD8+ T cells sorted from blood, collected in a trial of the OX40 agonist ivuxolimab. These receptors were collected from an adult with an advanced solid tumor such as melanoma, head and neck, liver or kidney cancer.

This clone was detected a few times. The chain links TRBV7-9 to TRBJ2-7, with 8 bases aligning to TRBD1. The length of the CDR3 is 14 residues. Germline values: CDR1 SEHNR, CDR2 FQNEAQ (reference sequence). V lost 6 bases, J lost 2 bases, and 6 bases stayed unmatched. As DNA, the CDR3 is TGTGCCAGCAGTGGGACAGGAGTAACCTACGAGCAGTACTTC. Translated, it gives CASSGTGVTYEQYF. Full variable domain (missing parts from reference TRBV7-9 and TRBJ2-7): DTGVSQNPRHKITKRGQNVTFRCDPISEHNRLYWYRQTLGQGPEFLTYFQNEAQLEKSRLLSDRFSAERPKGSFSTLEIQRTEQGDSAMYLCASSGTGVTYEQYFGPGTRLTVT.

The chain couples TRBV4-1 to TRBJ2-3; D ambiguous. The CDR3 spans 16 residues. Trimming left V 4 bases short and J 0 bases short, with 14 bases between. CDR1 is MGHRA and CDR2 is YSYEKL in the germline V gene. The CDR3 DNA reads as TGCGCCAGCAGCCTCCGGTCGTCAGAGAGCACAGATACGCAGTATTTT. It encodes CASSLRSSESTDTQYF.

The chain links TRBV28 to TRBJ1-1; TRBD1 aligns across 7 bases. Looked up from germline, CDR1 is MDHEN and CDR2 is SYDVKM. CDR3 length: 18 amino acids. The V gene end was trimmed by 3 bases and the J gene end by 0 bases; junction bases not matched to a gene: 13. This CDR3 reads CASSFLGGQPDMNTEAFF. The CDR3 nucleotides read TGTGCCAGCAGTTTCTTGGGGGGACAGCCAGACATGAACACTGAAGCTTTCTTT.

The chain uses TRBV6-1 and TRBJ2-3; either TRBD1 or TRBD2 may supply D (7 bases each). This CDR3 contains 16 residues. Trimming pared 2 bases from V and 2 bases from J, leaving 14 bases between. Germline loops: CDR1 MNHNS, CDR2 SASEGT. CDR3 region: CASSERSGTATDTQYF. DNA of the CDR3: TGTGCCAGCAGTGAACGAAGCGGGACAGCCACAGATACGCAGTATTTT.

The V call is TRBV28, the J call TRBJ2-2; maybe TRBD2 (6 bases). CDR1 is MDHEN, CDR2 SYDVKM, per germline. Trimming shortened V by 9 bases and J by 6 bases, and 17 bases separated the two germline ends. The CDR3 extends over 14 amino acids. CDR3 sequence: CASGLRGNPGELFF. In nucleotides, the CDR3 is TGTGCCAGTGGGTTACGGGGGAATCCCGGGGAGCTGTTTTTT. Complete variable domain (other parts from reference TRBV28 and TRBJ2-2): DVKVTQSSRYLVKRTGEKVFLECVQDMDHENMFWYRQDPGLGLRLIYFSYDVKMKEKGDIPEGYSVSREKKERFSLILESASTNQTSMYLCASGLRGNPGELFFGEGSRLTVL.

The table lists this clone with a count of one. The V gene is TRBV7-2, the J gene TRBJ2-3; 7 bases agree with TRBD2. This CDR3 spans 16 amino acids. J was trimmed by 0 bases and V by 1 base; bases with no gene match: 4. Germline CDR1 SGHTA, CDR2 FQGNSA. The CDR3 protein is CASSLGGLVSTDTQYF. In DNA form, the CDR3 reads TGTGCCAGCAGCTTAGGAGGACTAGTCAGCACAGATACGCAGTATTTT. Combining the CDR3 with reference TRBV7-2 and TRBJ2-3 gives the whole variable domain GAGVSQSPSNKVTEKGKDVELRCDPISGHTALYWYRQSLGQGLEFLIYFQGNSAPDKSGLPSDRFSAERTGGSVSTLTIQRTQQEDSAVYLCASSLGGLVSTDTQYFGPGTRLTVL.

The chain links TRBV6-4 to TRBJ2-2; 12 nucleotides match TRBD2. V shed 6 bases and J 4 bases; nucleotides not matched to a gene: 9. CDR1 and CDR2 from the germline V gene are MRHNA and SNTAGT. This CDR3 has 17 residues. CDR3 bases: TGTGCCAGCAGACGACTAGCGGGAGCCCCGGGCACCGGGGAGCTGTTTTTT. It codes for CASRRLAGAPGTGELFF.

This chain links TRBV7-9 with TRBJ1-6, with D possibly being TRBD1 (5 bases). Trimming took off 5 bases at V and 4 bases at J, with 9 bases between the two ends. The germline CDR1 and CDR2 sequences are SEHNR and FQNEAQ (reference sequence). The CDR3 runs to 14 residues. The CDR3 is CASSPDIYNSPLHF. The CDR3 coding sequence is TGTGCCAGCAGCCCGGACATATATAATTCACCCCTCCACTTT. Full variable domain (rest looked up from reference TRBV7-9 and TRBJ1-6): DTGVSQNPRHKITKRGQNVTFRCDPISEHNRLYWYRQTLGQGPEFLTYFQNEAQLEKSRLLSDRFSAERPKGSFSTLEIQRTEQGDSAMYLCASSPDIYNSPLHFGNGTRLTVT.

J is TRBJ1-4 and V is TRBV19, with unresolved D. V dropped 9 bases and J dropped 6 bases, with 11 bases sitting between them. CDR3 length: 12 residues. The germline gives CDR1 LNHDA, CDR2 SQIVND (reference sequence). The CDR3 region has the DNA TGTGCCAGCGGAGAACTGGATGAAAAACTGTTTTTT. Translating it yields CASGELDEKLFF.

The chain combines TRBV11-2 with TRBJ2-7, with no clear D. CDR1 is SGHAT, CDR2 FQNNGV, per germline. Trimming left V 4 bases short and J 6 bases short, with 19 bases between. The CDR3 has 15 residues. Here the CDR3 DNA reads TGTGCCAGCAGCTCCAAATCCACCCCCAGGATCGAGCAGTACTTC. Amino acid sequence: CASSSKSTPRIEQYF. Full variable domain (outside the CDR3, taken from reference TRBV11-2 and TRBJ2-7): EAGVAQSPRYKIIEKRQSVAFWCNPISGHATLYWYQQILGQGPKLLIQFQNNGVVDDSQLPKDRFSAERLKGVDSTLKIQPAKLEDSAVYLCASSSKSTPRIEQYFGPGTRLTVT.

The chain carries TRBV6-5 and TRBJ2-5, with TRBD2 matching over 7 bases. The end of the DNA is better explained by TRBJ2-7, so the J call may be wrong. The length of the CDR3 is 16 residues. The germline gives CDR1 MNHEY, CDR2 SVGAGI. The CDR3 nucleotides read TGTGCCAGCAGTTACTCCTTCAGCGGGATAACCTACGAGCAGTACTTC. It codes for CASSYSFSGITYEQYF.

The V gene is TRBV7-8, the J gene TRBJ1-3; D is undetermined. Germline CDR1 is SGHVS and CDR2 is FQNEAQ. CDR3 length: 16 amino acids. The V gene lost 3 bases and the J gene lost 2 bases, with 14 bases spanning the gap. The CDR3 DNA is TGTGCCAGCAGCTTTGGCCCGAGGGAAACTGGAAACACCATATATTTT. Amino acid sequence: CASSFGPRETGNTIYF. Filled out from reference TRBV7-8 and TRBJ1-3, the complete variable domain reads GAGVSQSPRYKVAKRGQDVALRCDPISGHVSLFWYQQALGQGPEFLTYFQNEAQLDKSGLPSDRFFAERPEGSVSTLKIQRTQQEDSAVYLCASSFGPRETGNTIYFGEGSWLTVV.

The V gene is TRBV6-6, the J gene TRBJ1-3; no firm D call. CDR1 is MNHNY, CDR2 SVGAGI, per germline (reference sequence). CDR3 size: 14 residues. V lost 11 bases and J lost 0, with 14 bases in between. CDR3: CASSPGDSGNTIYF. For the CDR3, the DNA is TGTGCCTCTTCGCCAGGAGACTCTGGAAACACCATATATTTT.

V is TRBV9 and J is TRBJ1-5, with a possible D match to TRBD1 (5 bases). CDR3 length: 15 amino acids. Germline V gene sequence: CDR1 SGDLS, CDR2 YYNGEE. V shed 3 bases and J shed 6 bases, with 16 bases lying between them. The CDR3 DNA sequence: TGTGCCAGCAGCGCGGGGGTCATCCACGGTCAGCCCCAGCATTTT. It specifies CASSAGVIHGQPQHF.